A selection of T cell receptor beta chains follows, all from one sample in a study of cytomegalovirus exposure and HLA in healthy donors. The data were produced by immunoSEQ multiplex PCR, yet TCRdb's version contains in-frame clones alone and is incomplete. Of 70,000 or so clones in the sample, around 80% are singletons; the top ten hold 1.9%. Sample: PBMCs. The source of these receptors is a man between 18 and 29 years old in good health and CMV-seronegative. The CDR3 runs from the conserved cysteine through the conserved F or W. D genes are given only for firm matches. The listing skips clone size in some rows; elsewhere it reads once, few, many or a size class.

.,TRBJ2-5,TRBV5-8,once,TGTGCCAGCAGCTCCCAAAAAGGACAGAGGTACCAAGAGACCCAGTACTTC,CASSSQKGQRYQETQYF
TRBD1,TRBJ2-7,TRBV4-2,.,TGTGCCAGCAGCCAGGACAGGGTTTCTCACGAGCAGTACTTC,CASSQDRVSHEQYF
TRBD1,TRBJ1-1,TRBV27,few,TGTGCCAGCAGTAGATCAGGACAGGGGGCTTACACTGAAGCTTTCTTT,CASSRSGQGAYTEAFF
.,TRBJ1-2,TRBV6-5,.,TGTGCCAGCAGTTTCTCGACAGATAACTATGGCTACACCTTC,CASSFSTDNYGYTF
TRBD2,TRBJ2-3,TRBV18,.,TGTGCCAGCTCACCTACTAGCGGGGCGGCCGATACGCAGTATTTT,CASSPTSGAADTQYF
TRBD1,TRBJ2-5,TRBV19,.,TGTGCCAGTAGTTTCGGACAGGGAGGCATCCAAGAGACCCAGTACTTC,CASSFGQGGIQETQYF
TRBD2,TRBJ2-1,TRBV4-1,.,TGCGCCAGCAGCCCGGGACTAGCGGGAGGGAATGAGCAGTTCTTC,CASSPGLAGGNEQFF
.,TRBJ2-2,TRBV15,.,TGTGCCACCAGCCGGGAGCCCACCGGGGAGCTGTTTTTT,CATSREPTGELFF
.,TRBJ1-5,TRBV28,.,TGTGCCAGCACTACAGGGCTAAATCAGCCCCAGCATTTT,CASTTGLNQPQHF
.,TRBJ2-7,TRBV15,.,TGTGCCACCAGCAGAGATGGTAATAGCGGAGAGGTCTACGAGCAGTACTTC,CATSRDGNSGEVYEQYF
.,TRBJ2-6,TRBV28,.,TGTGCCAGCAGTTCCCCCCCAGCTGGGGCCAACGTCCTGACTTTC,CASSSPPAGANVLTF
.,TRBJ2-7,TRBV6-6,.,TGTGCCAGCAGGAACAGGGACTACGAGCAGTACTTC,CASRNRDYEQYF